What follows are 13 T cell receptor beta chains derived from one specimen sequenced in a study of prognosis after radiotherapy for stage I lung cancer. Two-round multiplex PCR amplified TCR beta CDR3 from genomic DNA. Every TRBV and TRBJ gene had its own specific primer in first-round PCR. From the multiplex PCR reads, TCRdb called clonotypes with MiXCR, one entry per CDR3 protein. The repertoire has 24,000 or so distinct CDR3 sequences, 40% of them found once; the top ten carry roughly a fifth. This sample comprised PBMCs, obtained before or after stereotactic body radiation therapy (not recorded which). The receptors shown here come from a donor aged 50 or older with non-small cell lung cancer.

V gene TRBV12-3 or TRBV12-4 combines with J gene TRBJ1-1, with D perhaps matching TRBD1 (5 bases). The V end was cut by 9 bases, the J end by 4 bases, with 21 bases between. The CDR3 loop spans 15 amino acids. CDR3 sequence: CARRLPRDYGTEAFF. The CDR3 DNA reads TGTGCCAGAAGACTGCCCAGGGATTACGGCACTGAAGCTTTCTTT.

J is TRBJ1-5 and V is TRBV28; the D is unclear. This CDR3 has 14 residues. Germline lookup yields CDR1 MDHEN and CDR2 SYDVKM. Trimming left V 0 bases short and J 6 bases short, with 9 bases between. The CDR3 is CASSLWVGTQPQHF. CDR3 sequence (DNA): TGTGCCAGCAGTTTATGGGTCGGCACTCAGCCCCAGCATTTT.

With regard to this clonotype: The junction departs from the called germline gene at one end, perhaps through a read error. The CDR3 protein is CDSKGQDTISYGYTF. DNA of the CDR3: TGTGACAGTAAAGGACAGGACACAATCTCCTATGGCTACACCTTC. This chain joins TRBV19 and TRBJ1-2, with 7 positions matching TRBD1. CDR1 and CDR2 from the germline V gene are LNHDA and SQIVND (reference sequence). CDR3 length: 15 residues.

The chain uses TRBV6-1 and TRBJ2-3, with 13 nucleotides matching TRBD2. V lost 5 bases, J lost 5 bases, and 10 bases stayed unmatched. The CDR3 runs 17 residues. Germline V gene data show CDR1 as MNHNS and CDR2 as SASEGT. The CDR3 sequence: CASSTGELAGGRDTQYF. CDR3 nucleotide sequence: TGTGCCAGCAGTACCGGTGAACTAGCGGGGGGGAGAGATACGCAGTATTTT.

The V gene is TRBV28, the J gene TRBJ1-5; the D gene is possibly TRBD1 (5 bases). V lost 3 bases to trimming and J lost 7 bases, with 7 bases between them. CDR3 size: 12 residues. Germline V gene sequence: CDR1 MDHEN, CDR2 SYDVKM. Here the CDR3 DNA reads TGTGCCAGCAGTTTGCAGGGCCAGCCCCAGCATTTT. It yields the protein CASSLQGQPQHF.

This clonotype was observed many times. The chain uses TRBV11-2 and TRBJ1-4, with D unresolved. Trimming took 2 bases from V and 8 from J, leaving 9 bases between them. The CDR3 covers 13 residues. The germline CDR1 and CDR2 sequences are SGHAT and FQNNGV. CDR3 in amino acids: CASSLLGWEKLFF. CDR3 bases: TGTGCCAGCAGCTTATTAGGTTGGGAAAAACTGTTTTTT.

The sample holds many counts of this clonotype. The genes are TRBV7-3 and TRBJ2-3; either TRBD1 or TRBD2 may supply D (5 bases each). The germline V gene has CDR1 SGHTA and CDR2 FQGTGA. Trimming left V 7 bases short and J 1 base short, with 18 bases between. This CDR3 is built from 16 residues. CDR3 bases: TGTGCCAGCACCTCCGGTGGGACCTTAGGCACAGATACGCAGTATTTT. This gives the protein CASTSGGTLGTDTQYF.

In its sample, this clonotype ranks as medium-sized. J is TRBJ2-1 and V is TRBV12-3 or TRBV12-4; a weak D match, TRBD2 (5 bases). The CDR3 has 16 amino acids. The V end was cut by 2 bases, the J end by 0 bases, with 11 bases between. CDR3 in DNA: TGTGCCAGCAGTTTACGGGGATATCACTCCTACAATGAGCAGTTCTTC. This sequence encodes CASSLRGYHSYNEQFF.

V and J are TRBV27 and TRBJ1-6; D uncertain. Germline V gene data show CDR1 as MNHEY and CDR2 as SMNVEV (reference sequence). The CDR3 is 13 residues long. V dropped 5 bases and J dropped 13 bases, with 15 bases sitting between them. For the CDR3, the DNA is TGTGCCAGCAGTCCCCGTAGGGAACTTCCCCTCCACTTT. It is translated as CASSPRRELPLHF.

The table lists this clonotype with many counts. The chain uses TRBV7-2 and TRBJ2-1, with 8 nucleotides matching TRBD2. Germline loops: CDR1 SGHTA, CDR2 FQGNSA. The CDR3 is 13 amino acids. V was pared by 11 bases and J by 2 bases, with 5 bases of the junction left unmatched. CDR3 nucleotides: TGTGCCTCTCAGCGGGAGACCTACAATGAGCAGTTCTTC. It specifies CASQRETYNEQFF.

In this sample, this clonotype turned up many times. The J gene is TRBJ1-3, the V gene TRBV6-2 or TRBV6-3; D gene uncertain. Germline loops: CDR1 MNHEY, CDR2 SVGEGT. V was shortened by 7 bases and J by 4 bases, with 14 bases between the two germline ends. This CDR3 spans 14 amino acids. The CDR3 DNA follows: TGTGCCAGCACTAACAGTAGATCCGGAAACACCATATATTTT. Amino acids: CASTNSRSGNTIYF.

This sequence joins TRBV27 and TRBJ2-1; D may be TRBD1 (6 bases). Germline loops: CDR1 MNHEY, CDR2 SMNVEV (reference sequence). The CDR3 consists of 14 residues. V lost 6 bases, J lost 7 bases, and 16 bases lay in between. The chain's CDR3 is CASSPGTTMNEQFF. CDR3 nucleotides: TGTGCCAGCAGCCCCGGGACAACAATGAATGAGCAGTTCTTC.

This clonotype is categorized as medium-sized. The V gene is TRBV5-1, the J gene TRBJ1-3, with 8 nucleotides matching TRBD1. Germline V gives CDR1 SGHRS, CDR2 YFSETQ. J lost 4 bases, V lost 2 bases, and 8 bases had no gene match. The CDR3 totals 16 residues. In nucleotides, the CDR3 is TGCGCCAGCAGCTTTGCCGGACAGGGCGTAGGAAACACCATATATTTT. Its protein is CASSFAGQGVGNTIYF.